The rows below give T cell receptor beta chains drawn from one sample of a study of blood T cell repertoires in COVID-19. Assay: immunoSEQ multiplex PCR; the TCRdb copy retains only in-frame clones and omits some. The profile shows around 100,000 clones, about 85% of them singletons. Sequenced: peripheral blood. The receptor source for this set is a man aged 40-49 years with acute or convalescent COVID-19. Both conserved end residues are part of each CDR3. Each record gives: D gene, clone size, V gene, J gene, CDR3 DNA, CDR3 protein. The D gene is left open where the match is weak. A row's size may be missing; if present it is once, few, many or a size class.

NA,once,TRBV29-1,TRBJ1-1,TGCAGCGTTCCAGGGCCCTACGGGAACACTGAAGCTTTCTTT,CSVPGPYGNTEAFF
TRBD1,NA,TRBV6-5,TRBJ2-1,TGTGCCAGCAGTTACGACAGGGGGCTCTACAATGAGCAGTTCTTC,CASSYDRGLYNEQFF
NA,NA,TRBV11-2,TRBJ2-7,TGTGCCAGCAGCTTACTAGGGGGAGACTACGAGCAGTACTTC,CASSLLGGDYEQYF
TRBD1,NA,TRBV6-1,TRBJ2-2,TGTGCCAGCAGTGTCTCATACAGGGGGATGAACACCGGGGAGCTGTTTTTT,CASSVSYRGMNTGELFF
TRBD2,NA,TRBV27,TRBJ2-1,TGTGCCAGCAGTTCCCCCGGGACTAGCGGCAATGAGCAGTTCTTC,CASSSPGTSGNEQFF
TRBD2,NA,TRBV13,TRBJ2-3,TGTGCCAGCATCACCCTTAGACTAGCGGGATCAGATACGCAGTATTTT,CASITLRLAGSDTQYF
NA,NA,TRBV4-1,TRBJ1-2,TGCGCCAGCAGCCAAGGTGAAATTCAAAGGGGGACGGGTCCTAACTATGGCTACACCTTC,CASSQGEIQRGTGPNYGYTF
NA,NA,TRBV19,TRBJ1-6,TGTGCCAGTAGTACCGGACAGAATAATTCACCCCTCCACTTT,CASSTGQNNSPLHF
NA,NA,TRBV11-2,TRBJ1-4,TGTGCCAGCAGGGCTGCCAATGAAAAACTGTTTTTT,CASRAANEKLFF
TRBD2,NA,TRBV3-1/TRBV3-2,TRBJ2-5,TGTGCCAGCAGCCTTCGCGGGGGGGATTTGGCCCAGTACTTC,CASSLRGGDLAQYF
TRBD2,NA,TRBV13,TRBJ2-5,TGTGCCAGCAGCACCCGGGGTAGCGGGCCTCAAGAGACCCAGTACTTC,CASSTRGSGPQETQYF
NA,NA,TRBV6-5,TRBJ1-2,TGTGCCAGCAGTTACGGGGAGGGGGCTAACTATGGCTACACCTTC,CASSYGEGANYGYTF
NA,NA,TRBV10-3,TRBJ2-7,TGTGCCATCAGCACTCAGGCTGGGTACGAGCAGTACTTC,CAISTQAGYEQYF
NA,NA,TRBV6-4,TRBJ2-3,TGTGCCACCTCCTCAGGGAGGAGCGATGGGGGTACGCAGTATTTT,CATSSGRSDGGTQYF
TRBD2,NA,TRBV9,TRBJ2-3,TGTGCCAGCAGCGTAGCTGCGGGGGGCCGTGCAGATACGCAGTATTTT,CASSVAAGGRADTQYF
NA,NA,TRBV7-2,TRBJ2-5,TGTGCCAGCAGCTGGACGACAGGAGCAGAGACCCAGTACTTC,CASSWTTGAETQYF
TRBD2,NA,TRBV7-9,TRBJ2-1,TGTGCCAGCAGCCCAAAAGGAGCGGGAAGGTACAATGAGCAGTTCTTC,CASSPKGAGRYNEQFF